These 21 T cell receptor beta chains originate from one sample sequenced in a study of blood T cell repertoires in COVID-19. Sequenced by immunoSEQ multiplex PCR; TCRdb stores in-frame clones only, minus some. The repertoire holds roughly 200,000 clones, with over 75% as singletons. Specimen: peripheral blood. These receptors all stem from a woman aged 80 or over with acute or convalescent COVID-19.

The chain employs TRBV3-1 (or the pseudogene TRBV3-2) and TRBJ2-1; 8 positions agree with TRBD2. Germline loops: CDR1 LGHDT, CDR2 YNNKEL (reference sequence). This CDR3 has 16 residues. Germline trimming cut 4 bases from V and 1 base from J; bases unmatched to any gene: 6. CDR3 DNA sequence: TGTGCCAGCAGCCGCCGACTAGCGCCTTCCTACAATGAGCAGTTCTTC. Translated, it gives CASSRRLAPSYNEQFF.

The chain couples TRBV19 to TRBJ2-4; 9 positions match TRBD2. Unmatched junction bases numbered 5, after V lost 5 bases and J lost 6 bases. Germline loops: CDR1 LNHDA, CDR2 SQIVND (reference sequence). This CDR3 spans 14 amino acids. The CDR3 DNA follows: TGTGCCAGTAGTTCGGGACTAGCTGGAAACATTCAGTACTTC. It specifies CASSSGLAGNIQYF.

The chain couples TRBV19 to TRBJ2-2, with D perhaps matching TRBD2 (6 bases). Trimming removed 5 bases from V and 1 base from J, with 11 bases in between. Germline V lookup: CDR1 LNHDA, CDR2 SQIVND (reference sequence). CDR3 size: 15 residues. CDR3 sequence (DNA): TGTGCCAGTAGTGCCCTGGGACTGAACACCGGGGAGCTGTTTTTT. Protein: CASSALGLNTGELFF.

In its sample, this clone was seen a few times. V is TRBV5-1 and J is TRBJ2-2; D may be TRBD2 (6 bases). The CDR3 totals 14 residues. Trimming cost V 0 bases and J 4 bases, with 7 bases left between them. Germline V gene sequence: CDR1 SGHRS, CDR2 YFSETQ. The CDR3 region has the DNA TGCGCCAGCAGCTTGGCGGGGGTCACCGGGGAGCTGTTTTTT. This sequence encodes CASSLAGVTGELFF.

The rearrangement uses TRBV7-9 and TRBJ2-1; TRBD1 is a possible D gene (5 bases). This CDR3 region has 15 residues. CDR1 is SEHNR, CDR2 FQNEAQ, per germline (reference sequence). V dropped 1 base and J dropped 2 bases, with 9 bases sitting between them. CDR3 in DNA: TGTGCCAGCAGCTTAGGTCAGGGAACCTACAATGAGCAGTTCTTC. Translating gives CASSLGQGTYNEQFF.

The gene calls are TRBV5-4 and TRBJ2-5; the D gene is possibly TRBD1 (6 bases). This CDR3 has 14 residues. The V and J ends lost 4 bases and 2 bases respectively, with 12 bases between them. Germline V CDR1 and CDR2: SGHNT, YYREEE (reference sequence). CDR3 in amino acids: CASSLADRQETQYF. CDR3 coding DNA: TGTGCCAGCAGCCTGGCCGACAGGCAAGAGACCCAGTACTTC.

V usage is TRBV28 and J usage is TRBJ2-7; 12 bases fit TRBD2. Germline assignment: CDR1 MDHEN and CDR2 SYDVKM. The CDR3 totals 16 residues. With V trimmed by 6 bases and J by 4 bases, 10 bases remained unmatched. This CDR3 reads CASRGSETSGGYEQYF. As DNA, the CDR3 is TGTGCCAGCAGAGGGTCCGAGACTAGCGGGGGTTACGAGCAGTACTTC.

CDR3 region: CASSDSAGAGTEAFF. The CDR3 DNA sequence: TGTGCCAGCAGTGACTCTGCGGGGGCTGGCACTGAAGCTTTCTTT. The chain couples TRBV6-4 to TRBJ1-1, with D possibly TRBD1 on 6 matching bases. The CDR3 length is 15 residues. Germline V gives CDR1 MRHNA, CDR2 SNTAGT. Deletions cut 0 bases from V and 4 bases from J, with 12 bases between.

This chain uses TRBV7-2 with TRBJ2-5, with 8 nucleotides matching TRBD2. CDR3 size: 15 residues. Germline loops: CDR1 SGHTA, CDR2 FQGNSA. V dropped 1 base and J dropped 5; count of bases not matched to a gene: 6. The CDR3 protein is CASSLGTGGPETQYF. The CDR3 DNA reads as TGTGCCAGCAGCTTAGGGACGGGGGGGCCGGAGACCCAGTACTTC.

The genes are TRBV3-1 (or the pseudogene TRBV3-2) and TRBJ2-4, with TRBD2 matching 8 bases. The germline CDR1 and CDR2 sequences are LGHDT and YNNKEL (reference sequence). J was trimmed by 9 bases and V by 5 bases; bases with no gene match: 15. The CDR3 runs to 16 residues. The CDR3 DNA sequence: TGTGCCAGCAGCGGACTAACGGGAGGGCCCAGGGGCATTCAGTACTTC. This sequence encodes CASSGLTGGPRGIQYF.

The DNA for the CDR3 is TGCGCCAGCCGGGACAGTCTTAACACTGAAGCTTTCTTT. It is translated as CASRDSLNTEAFF. This chain links TRBV5-1 with TRBJ1-1; 7 nucleotides match TRBD1. Per germline, CDR1 SGHRS and CDR2 YFSETQ. The CDR3 totals 13 residues. V gave up 7 bases and J gave up 2 bases; unmatched junction bases: 5.

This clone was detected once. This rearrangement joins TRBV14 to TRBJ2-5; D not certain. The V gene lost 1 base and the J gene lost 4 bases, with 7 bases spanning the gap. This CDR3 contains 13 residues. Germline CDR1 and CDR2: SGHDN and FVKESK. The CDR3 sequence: CASSQGPGETQYF. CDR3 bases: TGTGCCAGCAGCCAAGGGCCAGGAGAGACCCAGTACTTC.

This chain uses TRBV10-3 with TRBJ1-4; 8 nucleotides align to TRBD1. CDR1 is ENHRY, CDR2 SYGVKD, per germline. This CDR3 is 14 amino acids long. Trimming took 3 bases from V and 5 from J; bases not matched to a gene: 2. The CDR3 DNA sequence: TGTGCCATCAGTGAAAGACAGGGGAATGAAAAACTGTTTTTT. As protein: CAISERQGNEKLFF.

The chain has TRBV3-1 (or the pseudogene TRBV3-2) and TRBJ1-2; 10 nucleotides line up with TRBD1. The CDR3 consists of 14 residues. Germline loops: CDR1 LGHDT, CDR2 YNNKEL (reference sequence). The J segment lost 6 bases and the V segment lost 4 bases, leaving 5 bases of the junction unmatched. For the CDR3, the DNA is TGTGCCAGCAGCCCTTCGACAGGGGGCAATGGCTACACCTTC. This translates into CASSPSTGGNGYTF.

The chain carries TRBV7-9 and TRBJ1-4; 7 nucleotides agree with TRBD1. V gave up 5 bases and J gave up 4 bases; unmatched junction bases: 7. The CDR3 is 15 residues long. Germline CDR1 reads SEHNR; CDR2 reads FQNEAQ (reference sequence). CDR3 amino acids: CASSTTGAFNEKLFF. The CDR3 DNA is TGTGCCAGCAGCACCACAGGGGCTTTTAATGAAAAACTGTTTTTT.

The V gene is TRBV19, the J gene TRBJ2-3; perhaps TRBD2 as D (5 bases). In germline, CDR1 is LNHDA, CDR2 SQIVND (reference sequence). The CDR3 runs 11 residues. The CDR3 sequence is CSSGWTDTQYF. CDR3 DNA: TGTAGCTCGGGGTGGACAGATACGCAGTATTTT. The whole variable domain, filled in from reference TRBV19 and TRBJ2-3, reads DGGITQSPKYLFRKEGQNVTLSCEQNLNHDAMYWYRQDPGQGLRLIYYSQIVNDFQKGDIAEGYSVSREKKESFPLTVTSAQKNPTAFYLCSSGWTDTQYFGPGTRLTVL.

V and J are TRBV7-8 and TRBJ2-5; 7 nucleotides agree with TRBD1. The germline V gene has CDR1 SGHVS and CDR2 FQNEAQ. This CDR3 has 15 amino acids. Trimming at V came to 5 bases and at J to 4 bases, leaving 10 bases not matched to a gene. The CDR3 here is CASSLNRGGGETQYF. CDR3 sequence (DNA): TGTGCCAGCAGCCTCAACAGGGGTGGGGGAGAGACCCAGTACTTC.

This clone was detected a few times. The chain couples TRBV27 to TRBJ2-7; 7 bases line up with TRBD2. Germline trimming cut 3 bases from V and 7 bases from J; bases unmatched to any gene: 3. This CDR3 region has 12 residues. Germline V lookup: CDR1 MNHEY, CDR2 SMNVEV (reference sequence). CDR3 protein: CASSLIGGEQYF. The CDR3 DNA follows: TGTGCCAGCAGTTTGATCGGGGGGGAGCAGTACTTC.

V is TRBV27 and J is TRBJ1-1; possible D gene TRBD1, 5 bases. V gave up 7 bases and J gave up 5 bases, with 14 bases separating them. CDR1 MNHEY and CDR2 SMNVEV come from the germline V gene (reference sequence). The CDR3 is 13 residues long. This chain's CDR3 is CASTSGVGTEAFF. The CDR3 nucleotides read TGTGCCAGCACCTCGGGGGTAGGAACTGAAGCTTTCTTT.

CDR3 residues: CASSLYRASYEQYF. The CDR3 DNA follows: TGCGCCAGCAGCTTGTATCGAGCTTCCTACGAGCAGTACTTC. This chain links TRBV5-1 with TRBJ2-7; no reliable D call. The CDR3 spans 14 residues. Germline CDR1 reads SGHRS; CDR2 reads YFSETQ. Trimming left V 1 base short and J 1 base short, with 9 bases between.

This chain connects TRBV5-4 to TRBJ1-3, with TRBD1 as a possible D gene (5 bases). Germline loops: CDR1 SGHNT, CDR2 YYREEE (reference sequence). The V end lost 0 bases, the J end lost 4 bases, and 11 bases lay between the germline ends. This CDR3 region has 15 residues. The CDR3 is CASSLGGESGNTIYF. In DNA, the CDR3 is TGTGCCAGCAGCTTGGGGGGGGAATCAGGAAACACCATATATTTT. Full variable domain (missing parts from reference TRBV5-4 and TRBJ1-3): ETGVTQSPTHLIKTRGQQVTLRCSSQSGHNTVSWYQQALGQGPQFIFQYYREEENGRGNFPPRFSGLQFPNYSSELNVNALELDDSALYLCASSLGGESGNTIYFGEGSWLTVV.